This record covers a single TCR beta chain. Followed longitudinally, the Seattle patients had been enrolled during active infection. The V and J ends lost 3 bases and 0 bases respectively, with 10 bases between them. Germline values: CDR1 MNHNS, CDR2 SASEGT. This CDR3 has 15 residues. The record originates from a study of blood T cell repertoires in COVID-19. Overall study: The origin of the acute and convalescent COVID-19 samples was the United States, Italy and Spain. The cDNA or gDNA used as material had been derived from T cells, B-cell-depleted T cells, or PBMCs.

The authors' processing: From reference gene primer amplification, estimates of nucleated cell counts were derived. Data came from immunoSEQ multiplex PCR; TCRdb stores just in-frame clones and leaves some out. From that table come the V and J calls and clone size; the DNA was used to work out D and trimming. The sample consists of roughly 210,000 clones, around four fifths of them appearing once. This chain joins TRBV6-1 and TRBJ2-3; D perhaps matches TRBD2 (6 bases). The receptor was isolated from a woman of 80 years or more with COVID-19, enrolled during active disease. Material: peripheral blood. The CDR3 sequence: CASSDRLASTDTQYF. Here the CDR3 DNA reads TGTGCCAGCAGTGACAGGCTAGCGAGCACAGATACGCAGTATTTT.